This TCR beta chain was retrieved from a study of T cell repertoires in cytomegalovirus infection. At the level of the study: Both a matching HLA type and CMV infection were indicated by public TCR beta signatures.

General study results and limits: The cumulative frequency of public TCR beta families distinguished individuals who carried CMV together with the relevant HLA. Dominating the ex vivo response were TCR beta clonotypes that were CMV-specific and HLA-C-restricted.

MiXCR, applied by TCRdb to the reads, yields one record per CDR3 protein. The sample lists some 300,000 distinct CDR3 sequences, roughly 17% occurring once. To note about this clonotype: As yet, its antigen is unknown.

This receptor was taken from a human donor in good health (CMV status not recorded). Some clones in this sample may be carry-over from other donors' samples. Sequences were obtained from PBMCs.

This CDR3 is CASSMDSTNYGYTF. In nucleotides, the CDR3 is TGTGCCAGTAGTATGGACAGTACTAACTATGGCTACACCTTC. This rearrangement joins TRBV19 to TRBJ1-2; TRBD1 might be the D (6 bases). V lost 3 bases and J 0 bases, leaving 8 bases between the germline ends. CDR3 length equals 14 residues. The germline CDR1 and CDR2 sequences are LNHDA and SQIVND (reference sequence).